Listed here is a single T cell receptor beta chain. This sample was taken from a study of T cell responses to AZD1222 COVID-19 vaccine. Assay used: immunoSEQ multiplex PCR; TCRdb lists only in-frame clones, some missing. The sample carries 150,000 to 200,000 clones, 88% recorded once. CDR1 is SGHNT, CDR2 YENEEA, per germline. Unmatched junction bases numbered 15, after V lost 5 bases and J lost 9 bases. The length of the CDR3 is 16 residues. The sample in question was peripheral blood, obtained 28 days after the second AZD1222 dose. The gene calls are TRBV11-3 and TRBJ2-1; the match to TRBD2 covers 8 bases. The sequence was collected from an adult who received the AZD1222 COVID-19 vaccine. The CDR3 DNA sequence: TGTGCCAGCAGCCCGGCCCCGGGACTAGTTCTCGGTGAGCAGTTCTTC. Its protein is CASSPAPGLVLGEQFF.